Presented here are 6 T cell receptor beta chains from one specimen sequenced in a study of shared clonotypes between healthy human individuals. TCRdb's table, derived via immunoSEQ multiplex PCR, lists solely in-frame clones and lacks some. The sample holds 1,100,000 or so clones, around 78% seen once. Input material: memory CD4+ T cells from PBMCs. Subset specified: CD45RA-negative fraction. These TCRs come from a man aged 18 to 30 in good health. Some clones in this sample may be carry-over from other donors' samples.

The count of this clone is one. The chain joins TRBV5-1 to TRBJ2-7; 7 bases agree with TRBD2. CDR1 is SGHRS and CDR2 is YFSETQ in the germline V gene. The CDR3 covers 16 residues. Losses at the gene ends were 0 bases for V and 4 bases for J; bases not matched to a gene: 10. CDR3 coding DNA: TGCGCCAGCAGCTTGGGGGGAGCGGGACTCGTATACGAGCAGTACTTC. Residues: CASSLGGAGLVYEQYF.

The chain employs TRBV5-1 and TRBJ2-7, with a weak D call TRBD1 (6 bases). Germline V gene sequence: CDR1 SGHRS, CDR2 YFSETQ. This CDR3 is 15 amino acids long. Trimming removed 1 base from V and 2 bases from J, with 13 bases in between. The CDR3 nucleotides read TGCGCCAGCAGCTTGAGCCGGACAGAGACCTACGAGCAGTACTTC. Translation gives CASSLSRTETYEQYF.

The V and J genes are TRBV20-1 and TRBJ2-1, with no clear D. Trimming removed 5 bases from V and 10 bases from J, with 6 bases in between. The CDR3 loop spans 9 amino acids. The germline V gene encodes CDR1 DFQATT and CDR2 SNEGSKA (reference sequence). CDR3 bases: TGCAGTGCTGGGCCGGAGCAGTTCTTC. Residues: CSAGPEQFF.

This chain links TRBV18 with TRBJ2-1; 7 bases map to TRBD1. CDR1 and CDR2 (germline): KGHSH, LQKENI. CDR3 length: 15 residues. V shed 5 bases, J shed 8 bases, and the junction held 12 bases outside the gene matches. The CDR3: CASSSTGVLVDEQFF. CDR3 coding DNA: TGTGCCAGCTCAAGTACAGGGGTTCTTGTAGATGAGCAGTTCTTC.

Here the CDR3 DNA reads TGTGCCAGCAGCTTAAATTGGCGGAACTATGGCTACACCTTC. The encoded protein is CASSLNWRNYGYTF. The J gene is TRBJ1-2, the V gene TRBV7-3; no reliable D call. Germline-derived CDR1 and CDR2 are SGHTA and FQGTGA. V was pared by 1 base and J by 2 bases, with 8 bases between. The CDR3 has 14 residues.

The rearrangement links TRBV6-1 to TRBJ1-2, with a possible D match to TRBD1 (5 bases). CDR1 is MNHNS, CDR2 SASEGT, per germline. V was shortened by 2 bases and J by 1 base, with 8 bases between the two germline ends. The CDR3 sequence is 14 residues long. CDR3 coding DNA: TGTGCCAGCAGTGAACAGACAGATAACTATGGCTACACCTTC. Protein sequence: CASSEQTDNYGYTF.